The rows below give T cell receptor beta chains drawn from one sample of a study of regulatory T cells in long-lasting Graves disease. TCRdb passed the multiplex PCR reads through MiXCR, listing each CDR3 protein once. The sample carries hundreds of thousands of distinct CDR3 sequences, about 20% recorded once. The sample in question was peripheral blood mononuclear cells (PBMCs), obtained when the disease was refractory, from a patient treated with antithyroid drugs. The receptors were sampled from a female donor with Graves disease. Each CDR3 is given with its conserved first and last residue. A D gene is named only where the DNA matches it firmly. Where a row states a size, it is once, few, many or the class of an expanded clone; other rows omit it.

J: TRBJ1-6; length: 14; size: few; V: TRBV30; D: .; CDR3: CAWSPPIRGSPLHF; DNA: TGTGCCTGGAGTCCCCCGATTCGGGGTTCACCCCTCCACTTT
J: TRBJ1-3; length: 15; size: .; V: TRBV5-1; D: TRBD1; CDR3: CASGDRTTSGNTIYF; DNA: TGCGCCAGCGGGGACAGGACCACTTCTGGAAACACCATATATTTT
J: TRBJ2-2; length: 16; size: few; V: TRBV19; D: .; CDR3: CASSTRGTRVTGELFF; DNA: TGTGCCAGTAGTACCAGGGGTACGAGGGTCACCGGGGAGCTGTTTTTT
J: TRBJ1-4; length: 17; size: few; V: TRBV5-1; D: TRBD1; CDR3: CASSVGAGQGISEKLFF; DNA: TGCGCCAGCAGCGTGGGAGCTGGACAGGGGATAAGTGAAAAACTGTTTTTT
J: TRBJ1-2; length: 15; size: many; V: TRBV6-5; D: .; CDR3: CASSYSGQGFTGYTF; DNA: TGTGCCAGCAGTTACTCGGGCCAAGGTTTTACTGGCTACACCTTC
J: TRBJ2-1; length: 15; size: many; V: TRBV15; D: .; CDR3: CATSRAGGATNEQFF; DNA: TGTGCCACCAGCAGAGCTGGGGGGGCGACCAATGAGCAGTTCTTC
J: TRBJ2-4; length: 14; size: many; V: TRBV29-1; D: TRBD1; CDR3: CSMRDRSAKNIQYF; DNA: TGCAGCATGAGGGACAGGTCGGCCAAAAACATTCAGTACTTC
J: TRBJ2-7; length: 15; size: few; V: TRBV3-1; D: TRBD2; CDR3: CASSHPSGISYEQYF; DNA: TGTGCCAGCAGCCATCCTAGCGGGATCTCCTACGAGCAGTACTTC
J: TRBJ2-7; length: 14; size: many; V: TRBV28; D: .; CDR3: CASSLKAYSYEQYF; DNA: TGTGCCAGCAGTTTAAAGGCCTACTCCTACGAGCAGTACTTC
J: TRBJ2-7; length: 12; size: .; V: TRBV30; D: .; CDR3: CAWRTVSYEQYF; DNA: TGTGCCTGGAGGACTGTCTCCTACGAGCAGTACTTC
J: TRBJ1-2; length: 15; size: few; V: TRBV27; D: TRBD1; CDR3: CASSYRTGPNYGYTF; DNA: TGTGCCAGCAGCTACAGGACAGGGCCTAACTATGGCTACACCTTC
J: TRBJ2-7; length: 14; size: many; V: TRBV28; D: .; CDR3: CASSPSWASYEQYF; DNA: TGTGCCAGCAGCCCAAGCTGGGCCTCCTACGAGCAGTACTTC
J: TRBJ1-5; length: 13; size: .; V: TRBV29-1; D: TRBD1; CDR3: CSARGQDNQPQHF; DNA: TGCAGCGCCCGGGGACAGGACAATCAGCCCCAGCATTTT
J: TRBJ2-4; length: 13; size: many; V: TRBV2; D: .; CDR3: CASSEAVYHIQYF; DNA: TGTGCCAGCAGTGAAGCAGTGTATCACATTCAGTACTTC
J: TRBJ2-7; length: 13; size: many; V: TRBV29-1; D: TRBD1; CDR3: CSVLWTGAHEQYF; DNA: TGCAGCGTTCTCTGGACAGGGGCGCACGAGCAGTACTTC
J: TRBJ2-5; length: 14; size: many; V: TRBV28; D: .; CDR3: CASSPSGQKETQYF; DNA: TGTGCCAGCAGTCCCTCGGGACAAAAGGAGACCCAGTACTTC
J: TRBJ2-7; length: 13; size: .; V: TRBV30; D: .; CDR3: CAWSVLRNYEQYF; DNA: TGTGCCTGGAGTGTGCTGAGGAACTACGAGCAGTACTTC
J: TRBJ1-5; length: 15; size: .; V: TRBV2; D: TRBD1; CDR3: CASRDRGTSAQPQHF; DNA: TGTGCCAGCCGGGACAGAGGAACGTCTGCCCAGCCCCAGCATTTT
J: TRBJ2-7; length: 16; size: few; V: TRBV20-1; D: TRBD1; CDR3: CSAGPTGTDTLYEQYF; DNA: TGCAGTGCTGGTCCCACCGGGACAGACACTCTCTACGAGCAGTACTTC
J: TRBJ2-5; length: 14; size: many; V: TRBV12-3/TRBV12-4; D: TRBD2; CDR3: CASSPGGGMETQYF; DNA: TGTGCCAGCAGTCCGGGGGGGGGTATGGAGACCCAGTACTTC
J: TRBJ2-5; length: 15; size: .; V: TRBV7-9; D: .; CDR3: CASSLVNGFQETQYF; DNA: TGTGCCAGCAGCTTAGTTAACGGCTTCCAAGAGACCCAGTACTTC
J: TRBJ1-6; length: 13; size: many; V: TRBV27; D: .; CDR3: CASSPRTVRPLHF; DNA: TGTGCCAGCAGTCCCCGGACGGTTCGACCCCTCCACTTT
J: TRBJ2-2; length: 12; size: .; V: TRBV28; D: .; CDR3: CASSVEHGELFF; DNA: TGTGCCAGCAGTGTTGAGCACGGGGAGCTGTTTTTT
J: TRBJ1-1; length: 12; size: .; V: TRBV5-5; D: .; CDR3: CASSLSFTEAFF; DNA: TGTGCCAGCAGCTTGAGCTTCACTGAAGCTTTCTTT
J: TRBJ2-7; length: 13; size: .; V: TRBV7-9; D: .; CDR3: CASSPELIDEQYF; DNA: TGTGCCAGCAGCCCTGAGCTCATTGACGAGCAGTACTTC
J: TRBJ2-2; length: 14; size: .; V: TRBV30; D: .; CDR3: CAWKAGFNTGELFF; DNA: TGTGCCTGGAAGGCGGGATTCAACACCGGGGAGCTGTTTTTT
J: TRBJ1-1; length: 17; size: few; V: TRBV6-2/TRBV6-3; D: .; CDR3: CASSYLGRADMNTEAFF; DNA: TGTGCCAGCAGTTACTTAGGTAGGGCTGATATGAACACTGAAGCTTTCTTT
J: TRBJ2-5; length: 15; size: many; V: TRBV15; D: TRBD2; CDR3: CATWSGDPRRETQYF; DNA: TGTGCCACCTGGAGCGGGGATCCTCGCCGAGAGACCCAGTACTTC
J: TRBJ2-6; length: 20; size: .; V: TRBV7-9; D: TRBD2; CDR3: CASSLARSSGFRSGANVLTF; DNA: TGTGCCAGCAGCTTAGCGCGGTCTAGCGGGTTTAGGTCTGGGGCCAACGTCCTGACTTTC